The source of this TCR beta chain is a study of T cell changes during pregnancy in multiple sclerosis. Only in-frame clones appear in the TCRdb table, and some are missing; sequencing was by immunoSEQ multiplex PCR. The table has 40,000 to 45,000 clones, around nine tenths seen once. The CDR3 totals 14 residues. The germline CDR1 and CDR2 sequences are MNHEY and SMNVEV (reference sequence). The V segment lost 1 base and the J segment 7 bases; nucleotides outside the gene matches: 4. Source: CD8+ T cells from peripheral blood mononuclear cells, taken in the third trimester of pregnancy. The clonotype comes from a female donor with multiple sclerosis, enrolled in a pregnancy study. V usage is TRBV27 and J usage is TRBJ1-1; 9 nucleotides align to TRBD1. The CDR3 loop reads CASSLWTGAHEAFF. For the CDR3, the DNA is TGTGCCAGCAGTTTATGGACAGGGGCCCATGAAGCTTTCTTT.